The clone carrying this T cell receptor beta chain showed up just a few times. Its matching antigen is unknown. The data originate from a study of shared clonotypes between healthy human individuals. Study conclusions and caveats: Few donors restricted represented genetic and exposure-history diversity.

The CDR3 covers 15 residues. Germline-derived CDR1 and CDR2 are SGHNT and YYREEE (reference sequence). V lost 4 bases and J lost 5; bases outside the gene matches: 6. All donors were healthy HIV-negative adults lacking recent acute infections or vaccinations. CD4+ cell separation produced CD45RA+ naive and CD45RA-negative memory subsets. TCRdb's copy holds only in-frame clones and misses some; the assay was immunoSEQ multiplex PCR. The table has 950,000 to 1,300,000 clones, 70% to 80% seen once. The sequencing sample was made of memory CD4+ T cells sorted from blood. This sample's subset: CD45RA-negative fraction. The J gene is TRBJ1-4, the V gene TRBV5-4; 9 nucleotides match TRBD1. The sequence came from a man between 18 and 35 years old in good health. CDR3 nucleotides: TGTGCCAGCAGCCCGGGACAGGGCAGCAATGAAAAACTGTTTTTT. Its translation is CASSPGQGSNEKLFF.